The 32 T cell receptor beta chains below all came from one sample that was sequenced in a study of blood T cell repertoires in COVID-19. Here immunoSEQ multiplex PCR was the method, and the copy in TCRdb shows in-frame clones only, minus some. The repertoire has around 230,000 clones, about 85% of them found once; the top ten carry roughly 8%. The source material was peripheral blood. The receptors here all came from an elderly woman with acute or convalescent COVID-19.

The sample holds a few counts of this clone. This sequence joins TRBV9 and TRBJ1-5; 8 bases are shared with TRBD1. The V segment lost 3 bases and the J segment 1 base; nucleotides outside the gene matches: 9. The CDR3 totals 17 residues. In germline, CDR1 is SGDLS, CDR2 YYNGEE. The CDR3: CASSEADRDESNQPQHF. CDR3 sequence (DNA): TGTGCCAGCAGCGAAGCGGACAGGGACGAAAGCAATCAGCCCCAGCATTTT.

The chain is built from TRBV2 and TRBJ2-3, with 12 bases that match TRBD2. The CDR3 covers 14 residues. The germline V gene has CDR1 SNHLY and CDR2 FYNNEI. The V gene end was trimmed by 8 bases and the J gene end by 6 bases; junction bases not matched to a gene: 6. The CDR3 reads CASARLAGADTQYF. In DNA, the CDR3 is TGTGCCAGCGCGAGACTAGCGGGAGCGGATACGCAGTATTTT.

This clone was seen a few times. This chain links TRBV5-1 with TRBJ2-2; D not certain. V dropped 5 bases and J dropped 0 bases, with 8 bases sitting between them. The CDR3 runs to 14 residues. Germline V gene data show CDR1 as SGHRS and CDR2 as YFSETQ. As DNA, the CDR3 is TGCGCCAGCAGGGTAGAGTCGAACACCGGGGAGCTGTTTTTT. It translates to CASRVESNTGELFF.

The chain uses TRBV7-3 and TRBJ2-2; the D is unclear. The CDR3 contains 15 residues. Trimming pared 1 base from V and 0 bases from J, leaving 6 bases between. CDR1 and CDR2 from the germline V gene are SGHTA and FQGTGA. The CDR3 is CASSLRLSNTGELFF. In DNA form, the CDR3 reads TGTGCCAGCAGCTTAAGACTGTCGAACACCGGGGAGCTGTTTTTT.

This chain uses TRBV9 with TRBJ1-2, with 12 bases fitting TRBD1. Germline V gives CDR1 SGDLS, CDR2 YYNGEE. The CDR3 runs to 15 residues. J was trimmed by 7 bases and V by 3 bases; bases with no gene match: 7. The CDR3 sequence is CASSARDRGLGGYTF. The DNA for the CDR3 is TGTGCCAGCAGCGCCCGGGACAGGGGGCTAGGTGGCTACACCTTC.

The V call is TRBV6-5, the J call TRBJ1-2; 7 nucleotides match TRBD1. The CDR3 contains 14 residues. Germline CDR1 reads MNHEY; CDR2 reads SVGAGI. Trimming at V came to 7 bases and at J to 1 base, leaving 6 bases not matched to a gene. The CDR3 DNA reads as TGTGCCAGCAACCAGGGGGGCCTTAACTATGGCTACACCTTC. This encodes CASNQGGLNYGYTF.

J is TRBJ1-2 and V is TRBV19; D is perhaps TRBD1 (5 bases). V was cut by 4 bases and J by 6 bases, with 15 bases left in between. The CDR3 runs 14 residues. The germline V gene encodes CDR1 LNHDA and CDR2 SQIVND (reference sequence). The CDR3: CASSTGREGNGYTF. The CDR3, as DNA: TGTGCCAGTAGTACCGGCAGGGAAGGGAATGGCTACACCTTC.

For the CDR3, the DNA is TGTGCCAGCAGCCCCCAGGCCACCCCTGGAAACACCATATATTTT. Protein: CASSPQATPGNTIYF. The rearrangement joins TRBV7-9 to TRBJ1-3; D ambiguous. V dropped 5 bases and J dropped 2 bases, with 13 bases sitting between them. The CDR3 spans 15 residues. Germline V gene sequence: CDR1 SEHNR, CDR2 FQNEAQ (reference sequence).

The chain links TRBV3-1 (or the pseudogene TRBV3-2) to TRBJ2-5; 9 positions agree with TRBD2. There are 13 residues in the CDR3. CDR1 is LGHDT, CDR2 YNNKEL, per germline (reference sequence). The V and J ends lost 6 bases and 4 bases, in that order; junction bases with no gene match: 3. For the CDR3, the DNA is TGTGCCAGCAGGACTAGCGGTTTAGAGACCCAGTACTTC. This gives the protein CASRTSGLETQYF.

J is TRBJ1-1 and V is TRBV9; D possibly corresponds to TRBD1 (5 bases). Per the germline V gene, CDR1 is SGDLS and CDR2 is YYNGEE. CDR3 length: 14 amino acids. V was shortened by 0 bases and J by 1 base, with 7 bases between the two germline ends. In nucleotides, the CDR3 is TGTGCCAGCAGCGTAGACCAGGGGAACACTGAAGCTTTCTTT. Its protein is CASSVDQGNTEAFF.

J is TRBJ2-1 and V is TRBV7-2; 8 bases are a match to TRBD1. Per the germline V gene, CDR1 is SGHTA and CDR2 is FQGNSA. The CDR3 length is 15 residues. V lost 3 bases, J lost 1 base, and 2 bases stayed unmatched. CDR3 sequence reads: CASSFRTGSYNEQFF. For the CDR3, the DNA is TGTGCCAGCAGCTTCAGGACAGGGTCCTACAATGAGCAGTTCTTC.

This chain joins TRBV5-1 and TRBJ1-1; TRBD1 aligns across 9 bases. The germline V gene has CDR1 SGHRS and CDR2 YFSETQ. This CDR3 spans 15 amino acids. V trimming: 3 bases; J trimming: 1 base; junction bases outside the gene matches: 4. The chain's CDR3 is CASSWQGQGNTEAFF. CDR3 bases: TGCGCCAGCAGCTGGCAGGGACAGGGGAACACTGAAGCTTTCTTT.

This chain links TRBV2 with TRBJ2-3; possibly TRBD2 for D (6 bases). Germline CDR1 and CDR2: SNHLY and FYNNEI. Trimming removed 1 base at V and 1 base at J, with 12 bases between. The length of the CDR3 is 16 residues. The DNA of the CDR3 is TGTGCCAGCAGTGAAGATGGCGGGGCGGGCACAGATACGCAGTATTTT. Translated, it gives CASSEDGGAGTDTQYF.

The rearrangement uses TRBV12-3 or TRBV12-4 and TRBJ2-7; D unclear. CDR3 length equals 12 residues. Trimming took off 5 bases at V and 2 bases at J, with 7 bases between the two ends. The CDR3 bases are TGTGCCAGCAGTCCCTTAGCCTACGAGCAGTACTTC. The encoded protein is CASSPLAYEQYF.

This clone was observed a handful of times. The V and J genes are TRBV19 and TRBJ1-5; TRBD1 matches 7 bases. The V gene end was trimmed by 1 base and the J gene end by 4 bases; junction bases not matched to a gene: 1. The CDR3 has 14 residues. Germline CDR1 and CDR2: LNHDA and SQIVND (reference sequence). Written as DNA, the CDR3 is TGTGCCAGTAGTATAGGGACAGGAAATCAGCCCCAGCATTTT. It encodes CASSIGTGNQPQHF.

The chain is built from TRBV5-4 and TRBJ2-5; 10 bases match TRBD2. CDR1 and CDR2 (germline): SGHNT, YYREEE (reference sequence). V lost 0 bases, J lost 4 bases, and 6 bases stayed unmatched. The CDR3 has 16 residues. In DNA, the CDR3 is TGTGCCAGCAGCTTGGCAGCGGGGGGGAGGCGAGAGACCCAGTACTTC. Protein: CASSLAAGGRRETQYF. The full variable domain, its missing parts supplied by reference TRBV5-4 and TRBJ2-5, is ETGVTQSPTHLIKTRGQQVTLRCSSQSGHNTVSWYQQALGQGPQFIFQYYREEENGRGNFPPRFSGLQFPNYSSELNVNALELDDSALYLCASSLAAGGRRETQYFGPGTRLLVL.

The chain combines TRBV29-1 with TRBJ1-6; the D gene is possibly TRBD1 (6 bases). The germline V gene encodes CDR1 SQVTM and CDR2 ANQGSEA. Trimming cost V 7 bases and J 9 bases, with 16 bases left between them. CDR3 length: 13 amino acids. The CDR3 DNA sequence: TGCAGCGCCCAGACAGGAGGCGGTTCACCCCTCCACTTT. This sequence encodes CSAQTGGGSPLHF.

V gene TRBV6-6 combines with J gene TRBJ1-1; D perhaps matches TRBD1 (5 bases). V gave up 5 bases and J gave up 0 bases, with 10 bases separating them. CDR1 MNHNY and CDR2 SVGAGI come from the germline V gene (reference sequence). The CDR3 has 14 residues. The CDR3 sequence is CASSLGPMNTEAFF. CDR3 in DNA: TGTGCCAGCAGTCTGGGGCCCATGAACACTGAAGCTTTCTTT.

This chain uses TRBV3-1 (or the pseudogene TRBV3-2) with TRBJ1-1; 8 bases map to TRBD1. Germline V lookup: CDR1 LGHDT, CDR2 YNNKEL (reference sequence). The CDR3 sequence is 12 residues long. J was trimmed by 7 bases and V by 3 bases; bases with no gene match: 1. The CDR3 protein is CASSQGTGEAFF. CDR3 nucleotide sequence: TGTGCCAGCAGCCAGGGGACAGGTGAAGCTTTCTTT.

CDR3 DNA: TGTGCCAGCAGGGACAGGGGGGGCTCTGGGGCCAACGTCCTGACTTTC. This codes for CASRDRGGSGANVLTF. The chain links TRBV27 to TRBJ2-6, with 10 bases fitting TRBD1. With V trimmed by 6 bases and J by 0 bases, 2 bases remained unmatched. Germline CDR1 reads MNHEY; CDR2 reads SMNVEV (reference sequence). CDR3 length equals 16 residues. The complete variable domain, with remaining parts taken from reference TRBV27 and TRBJ2-6, reads EAQVTQNPRYLITVTGKKLTVTCSQNMNHEYMSWYRQDPGLGLRQIYYSMNVEVTDKGDVPEGYKVSRKEKRNFPLILESPSPNQTSLYFCASRDRGGSGANVLTFGAGSRLTVL.

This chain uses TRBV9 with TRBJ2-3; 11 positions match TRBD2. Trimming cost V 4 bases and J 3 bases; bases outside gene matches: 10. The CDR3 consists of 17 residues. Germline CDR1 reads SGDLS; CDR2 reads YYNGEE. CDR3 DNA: TGTGCCAGCAGCCCTGTTCTACTAGCGGGAGATACAGATACGCAGTATTTT. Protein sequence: CASSPVLLAGDTDTQYF.

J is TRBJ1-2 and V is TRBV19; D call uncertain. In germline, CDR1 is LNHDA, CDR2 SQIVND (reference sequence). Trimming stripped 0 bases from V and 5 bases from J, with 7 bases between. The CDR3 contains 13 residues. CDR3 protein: CASSIDGEYGYTF. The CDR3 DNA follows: TGTGCCAGTAGTATAGATGGGGAGTATGGCTACACCTTC. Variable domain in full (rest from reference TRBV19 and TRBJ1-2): DGGITQSPKYLFRKEGQNVTLSCEQNLNHDAMYWYRQDPGQGLRLIYYSQIVNDFQKGDIAEGYSVSREKKESFPLTVTSAQKNPTAFYLCASSIDGEYGYTFGSGTRLTVV.

This CDR3 is CSASRLGAETQYF. CDR3 nucleotides: TGCAGTGCTAGTAGACTTGGAGCGGAGACCCAGTACTTC. This chain joins TRBV20-1 and TRBJ2-5; the D is unclear. This CDR3 region has 13 residues. Between the trimmed V and J ends, which lost 3 bases and 5 bases, there was a span of 13 bases. Germline CDR1 is DFQATT and CDR2 is SNEGSKA (reference sequence).

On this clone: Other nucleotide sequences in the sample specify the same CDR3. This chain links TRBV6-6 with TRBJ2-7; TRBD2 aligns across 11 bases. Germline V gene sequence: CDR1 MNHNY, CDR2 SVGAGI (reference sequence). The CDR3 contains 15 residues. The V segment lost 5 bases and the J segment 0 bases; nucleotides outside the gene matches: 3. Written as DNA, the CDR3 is TGTGCCAGCAGTCGTACTAGCGGGAGCTCCTACGAGCAGTACTTC. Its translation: CASSRTSGSSYEQYF.

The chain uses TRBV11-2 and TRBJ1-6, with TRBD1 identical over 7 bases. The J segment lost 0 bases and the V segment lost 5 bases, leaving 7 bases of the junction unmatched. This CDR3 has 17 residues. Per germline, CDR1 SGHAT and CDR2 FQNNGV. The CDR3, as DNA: TGTGCCAGCAGCGCACCGGACAGGAGCTCCTATAATTCACCCCTCCACTTT. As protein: CASSAPDRSSYNSPLHF. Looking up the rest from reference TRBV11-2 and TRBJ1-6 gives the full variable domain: EAGVAQSPRYKIIEKRQSVAFWCNPISGHATLYWYQQILGQGPKLLIQFQNNGVVDDSQLPKDRFSAERLKGVDSTLKIQPAKLEDSAVYLCASSAPDRSSYNSPLHFGNGTRLTVT.

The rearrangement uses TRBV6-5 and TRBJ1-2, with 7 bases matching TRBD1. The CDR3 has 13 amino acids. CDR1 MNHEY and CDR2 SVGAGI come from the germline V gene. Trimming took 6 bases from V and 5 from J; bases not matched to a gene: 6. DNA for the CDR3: TGTGCCAGCAGGGAGGGGGCTCGATATGGCTACACCTTC. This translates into CASREGARYGYTF.

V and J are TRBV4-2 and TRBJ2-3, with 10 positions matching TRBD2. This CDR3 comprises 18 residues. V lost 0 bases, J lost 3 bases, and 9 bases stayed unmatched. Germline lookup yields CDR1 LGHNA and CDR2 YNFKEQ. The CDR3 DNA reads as TGTGCCAGCAGCCAAGACCGCGTGGTAGCGGGGGGAACAGATACGCAGTATTTT. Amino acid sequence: CASSQDRVVAGGTDTQYF.

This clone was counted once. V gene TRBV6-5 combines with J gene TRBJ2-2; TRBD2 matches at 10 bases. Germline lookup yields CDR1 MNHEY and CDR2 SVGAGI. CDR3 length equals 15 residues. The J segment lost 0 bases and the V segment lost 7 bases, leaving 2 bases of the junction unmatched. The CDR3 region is CASTLAGPNTGELFF. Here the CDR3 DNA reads TGTGCCAGCACACTAGCGGGGCCGAACACCGGGGAGCTGTTTTTT.

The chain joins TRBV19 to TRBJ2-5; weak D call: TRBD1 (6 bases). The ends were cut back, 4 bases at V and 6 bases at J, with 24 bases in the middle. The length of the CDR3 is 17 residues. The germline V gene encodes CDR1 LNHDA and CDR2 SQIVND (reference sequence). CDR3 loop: CASSRTGNRDPPKTQYF. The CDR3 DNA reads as TGTGCCAGTAGTAGGACCGGAAACAGGGATCCTCCGAAGACCCAGTACTTC.

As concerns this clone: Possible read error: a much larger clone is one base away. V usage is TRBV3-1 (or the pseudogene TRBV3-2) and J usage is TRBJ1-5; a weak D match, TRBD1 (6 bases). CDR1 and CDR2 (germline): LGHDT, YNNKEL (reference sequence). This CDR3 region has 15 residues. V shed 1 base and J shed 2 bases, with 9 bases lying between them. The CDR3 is CASSQGSGGNQPQHF. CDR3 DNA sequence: TGTGCCAGCAGCCAAGGGTCAGGGGGCAATCAGCCCCAGCATTTT.

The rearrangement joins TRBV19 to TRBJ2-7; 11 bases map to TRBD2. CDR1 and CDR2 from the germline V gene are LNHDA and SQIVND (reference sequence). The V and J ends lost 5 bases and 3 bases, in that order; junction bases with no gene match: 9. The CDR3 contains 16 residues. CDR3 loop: CASSFPPGTSGYEQYF. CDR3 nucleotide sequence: TGTGCCAGTAGTTTCCCACCCGGGACTAGCGGCTACGAGCAGTACTTC.

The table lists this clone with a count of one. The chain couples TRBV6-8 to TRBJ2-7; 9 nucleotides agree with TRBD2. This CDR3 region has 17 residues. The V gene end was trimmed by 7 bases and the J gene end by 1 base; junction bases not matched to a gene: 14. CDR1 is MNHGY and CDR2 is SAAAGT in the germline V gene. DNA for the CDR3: TGTGCCAGCAACCCGGCCGCGGGAGGGTCTTTTTCCTACGAGCAGTACTTC. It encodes CASNPAAGGSFSYEQYF.